This T cell receptor beta chain was sequenced in a study of post-analysis software for immune sequencing data. Study-level points and caveats: Strong co-clustering by F measure was evident for samples that had been prepared in the same batch. In patients, about 5 TRBV segments were more frequent than in controls, with TRBV5-6, TRBV5-1 and TRBV20-1 among them.

Turning to this clonotype: Its antigen is still unknown.

Unique molecular identifiers were built into the TCR beta cDNA libraries. TCRdb used MiXCR to reprocess the PCR reads, holding one entry per CDR3 protein. The sample gives about 500,000 distinct CDR3 sequences, roughly 45% of which show up once; about an eighth is in the top ten. V was pared by 2 bases and J by 3 bases, with 10 bases between. The CDR3 totals 13 residues. Germline CDR1 DFQATT, CDR2 SNEGSKA (reference sequence). The TCR originated in a girl between 10 and 17 years old with multiple sclerosis. The specimen was blood. The genes are TRBV20-1 and TRBJ2-5; a weak D match, TRBD2 (6 bases). The CDR3 DNA is TGCAGTGCTAGATTCGGGAGCAAAGAGACCCAGTACTTC. Its translation: CSARFGSKETQYF.